One and the same sample provided the 5 T cell receptor beta chains below, sequenced in a study of neurological immune-mediated disorders. One entry per CDR3 protein results from TCRdb running MiXCR on the 5' RACE reads. The sample has about 66,000 distinct CDR3 sequences; nearly 10% are singletons. Time point in this sample: longitudinal time-point 2. Sequenced sample: PBMCs. The receptors stem from a man aged 30 to 39 in good health.

This clonotype was observed a few times. The chain recombines TRBV20-1 with TRBJ2-2; TRBD1 is a possible D gene (6 bases). CDR3 length: 14 amino acids. The germline V gene has CDR1 DFQATT and CDR2 SNEGSKA (reference sequence). V was pared by 5 bases and J by 5 bases, with 15 bases between. The CDR3 nucleotides read TGCAGTGCTTCGCCGGGACACCTAACCGGGGAGCTGTTTTTT. Protein product: CSASPGHLTGELFF.

This clonotype was seen many times. The gene calls are TRBV7-9 and TRBJ1-1; unclear D gene. The V gene's germline CDR1 is SEHNR and CDR2 FQNEAQ (reference sequence). The germline V and J ends were trimmed by 4 bases and 7 bases, with 16 bases remaining between them. This CDR3 contains 14 residues. The CDR3, as DNA: TGTGCCAGCAGCTCGGCCTCAACATCGGTTGAAGCTTTCTTT. Translating gives CASSSASTSVEAFF.

This clonotype has a count of ten or more. The chain joins TRBV28 to TRBJ1-5; D perhaps matches TRBD1 (5 bases). Germline V gene lookup returns CDR1 MDHEN and CDR2 SYDVKM. Deletions cut 10 bases from V and 2 bases from J, with 9 bases between. The CDR3 is made up of 12 amino acids. The CDR3 coding sequence is TGTGCCACCGGGGGGGGCAATCAGCCCCAGCATTTT. Residues: CATGGGNQPQHF.

This clonotype was counted ten times or more. V and J are TRBV2 and TRBJ2-5; 8 bases align to TRBD2. Losses at the gene ends were 0 bases for V and 5 bases for J; bases not matched to a gene: 5. Looked up from germline, CDR1 is SNHLY and CDR2 is FYNNEI. There are 15 residues in the CDR3. CDR3 residues: CASSEARASGETQYF. CDR3 nucleotides: TGTGCCAGCAGTGAAGCACGGGCTAGCGGGGAGACCCAGTACTTC.

This clonotype was seen just once. The J gene is TRBJ2-7, the V gene TRBV29-1, with D tentatively TRBD1 (6 bases). V lost 2 bases and J 3 bases, leaving 14 bases between the germline ends. CDR1 is SQVTM, CDR2 ANQGSEA, per germline. CDR3 length: 14 amino acids. CDR3 coding DNA: TGCAGCGTTGAAATGGGGGCAGGTGGCTACGAGCAGTACTTC. Its protein is CSVEMGAGGYEQYF.